This T cell receptor (beta chain) was retrieved from a study of blood T cells in healthy people across ages. CDR3 length: 14 amino acids. The V and J ends lost 3 bases and 5 bases respectively, with 13 bases between them. Next came a second PCR, run for roughly 6 to 11 cycles, which used a sample-barcoded 5' primer along with a J-beta primer mix. TCRdb re-derived calls from the 5' RACE reads in MiXCR, one entry per CDR3 protein. The sample includes over 950,000 distinct CDR3 sequences, 35% to 40% of them seen just once. This clonotype has only a few counts. This clonotype was sampled from a man aged 18-30 years in good health. This chain joins TRBV12-3 or TRBV12-4 and TRBJ2-5; possibly TRBD1 or TRBD2 for D (5 bases each). Sequenced input: blood. The CDR3 protein is CASSFQGVRETQYF. The DNA of the CDR3 is TGTGCCAGCAGTTTCCAGGGAGTGCGGGAGACCCAGTACTTC.